This T cell receptor beta chain was recorded in a study of T cells expressing NK-cell markers (dated by TCRdb to about 2020). Context from the whole study: Three sorted T-cell subsets (CD3+CD56+NKG2C+, CD3+CD56+NKG2C- and CD3+CD56-NKG2C+) from several donors had their TCR beta-chain repertoires profiled. All eight donors whose samples were sequenced were randomly selected healthy volunteers, three of them men and five women. Among the eight sequenced donors, only one was HCMV-seronegative, while the other seven were HCMV-seropositive. Sequencing of the libraries produced 2 x 150 bp reads on Illumina HiSeq 2000/2500, MiSeq or NextSeq. Findings and caveats that apply to the study as a whole: Whether the expanded NKG2C-expressing T cell clones were specific for HCMV antigens was left unclear. Those dominant clonotypes were again the most abundant among CD3+CD56-NKG2C+ cells in a handful of donors, at about 25-60.1%. In more than 5 donors, the dominant CD3+CD56+NKG2C+ clonotypes were found to rank among the top 10 CD8+ clonotypes and to make up about 1.0-7.0% of CD8+ T cells.

To determine HCMV serostatus, a commercial ELISA kit was used to detect HCMV-specific IgG in serum. Peripheral blood mononuclear cells were isolated from blood by Ficoll density gradient centrifugation. Sequencing took place on an Illumina HiSeq 2000. TCR beta cDNA libraries were prepared using 5'RACE template switching, which introduced a universal primer site and unique molecular identifiers. Priming for cDNA synthesis came from the TCR beta constant segment, and two successive PCR amplification steps followed. Processing in the source paper ran as follows. Reads were demultiplexed and grouped by UMI with MIGEC, and clonotypes were assembled and quantified with MiTCR. To exclude erroneous sequences, only TCR cDNA sequences supported by at least two reads were retained. Downstream repertoire analysis used the tcR package, and clonotypes were matched across fractions by CDR3 nucleotide sequence plus V segment. Antigen specificity was annotated against VDJdb with VDJmatch, allowing one amino acid substitution in CDR3. TCRdb reprocessed the sequencing reads and holds a single record per CDR3 protein sequence, with no DNA. The V and J calls here are based on TCRdb, not the publication. This specimen's table enumerates 1,400 or so distinct CDR3 sequences. The ten largest make up 55% to 75% of the sample.

With no count recorded, this clonotype is classed as medium-sized (0.01 to 0.1%) from frequency. Its antigen remains undetermined. The clonotype originates from a woman aged 18 to 35 in good health. Donor details come from another sample of the same person, matched by shared clones. Sample: blood T cells: a sorted CD56 or NKG2C T cell subset, CD4+ or CD8+ T cells, or bulk PBMC T cells (not recorded which).

The CDR3 protein is CATSGPDSTLTSYEQYF. The rearranged segments are TRBV15 and TRBJ2-7; the D call from TCRdb, TRBD1, cannot be confirmed without DNA. CDR1 and CDR2 are read off the germline V gene (reference sequence) as LNHNV and YYDKDF. The CDR3 numbers 17 residues from cysteine through phenylalanine. DNA was not recorded.